This T cell receptor beta chain originates from a study of blood T cell repertoires in COVID-19. At the level of the study: Acute and convalescent COVID-19 specimens originated in the United States, Italy and Spain. Sources were T cells, B-cell-depleted T cells, or PBMCs; the material itself was cDNA or gDNA.

This clone showed up just a few times. Original analysis: Estimation of nucleated cell counts was performed using reference gene primer amplification. Method: immunoSEQ multiplex PCR; TCRdb's copy keeps in-frame clones and lacks some. From that table come the V and J calls and clone size; the DNA was used to work out D and trimming. The sample yields approximately 85,000 clones, roughly 87% seen once. V was pared by 3 bases and J by 3 bases, with 15 bases between. The CDR3 is 15 amino acids. Germline loops: CDR1 SEHNR, CDR2 FQNEAQ (reference sequence). V is TRBV7-9 and J is TRBJ2-7; D may be TRBD2 (5 bases). This sequence originates from a woman in her 50s with active or convalescent COVID-19. The sequencing input was peripheral blood. CDR3 in amino acids: CASSFTAAGLYEQYF. The DNA for the CDR3 is TGTGCCAGCAGCTTTACGGCGGCAGGACTCTACGAGCAGTACTTC.